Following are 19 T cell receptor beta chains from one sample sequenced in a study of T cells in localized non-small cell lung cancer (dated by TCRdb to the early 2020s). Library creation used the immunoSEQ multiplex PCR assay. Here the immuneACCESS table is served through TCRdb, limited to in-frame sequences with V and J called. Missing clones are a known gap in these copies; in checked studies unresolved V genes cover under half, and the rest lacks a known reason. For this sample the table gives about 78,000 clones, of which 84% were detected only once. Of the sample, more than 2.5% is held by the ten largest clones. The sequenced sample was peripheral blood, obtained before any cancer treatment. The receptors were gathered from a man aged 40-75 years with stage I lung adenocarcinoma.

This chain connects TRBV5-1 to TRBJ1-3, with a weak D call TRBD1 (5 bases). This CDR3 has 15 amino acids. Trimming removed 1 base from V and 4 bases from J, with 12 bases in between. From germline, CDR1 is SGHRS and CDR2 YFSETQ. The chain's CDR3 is CASSLSRQGGNTIYF. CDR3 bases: TGCGCCAGCAGCTTGAGTAGGCAGGGAGGAAACACCATATATTTT.

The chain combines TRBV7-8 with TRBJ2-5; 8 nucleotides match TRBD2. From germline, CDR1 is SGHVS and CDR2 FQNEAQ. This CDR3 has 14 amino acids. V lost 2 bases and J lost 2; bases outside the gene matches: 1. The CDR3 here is CASSLLAGQETQYF. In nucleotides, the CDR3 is TGTGCCAGCAGCTTACTAGCGGGTCAAGAGACCCAGTACTTC.

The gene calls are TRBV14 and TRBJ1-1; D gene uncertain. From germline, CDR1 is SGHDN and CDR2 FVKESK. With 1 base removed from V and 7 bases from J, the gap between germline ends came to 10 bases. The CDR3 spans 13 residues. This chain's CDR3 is CASSQVTAGEAFF. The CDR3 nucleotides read TGTGCCAGCAGCCAAGTAACCGCCGGTGAAGCTTTCTTT.

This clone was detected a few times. For the CDR3, the DNA is TGTGCCAGCAGTTACAACTCTGGAAACACCATATATTTT. Translation gives CASSYNSGNTIYF. V usage is TRBV6-5 and J usage is TRBJ1-3, with D hard to call. The CDR3 loop spans 13 amino acids. V was shortened by 2 bases and J by 0 bases, with 2 bases between the two germline ends. The germline gives CDR1 MNHEY, CDR2 SVGAGI.

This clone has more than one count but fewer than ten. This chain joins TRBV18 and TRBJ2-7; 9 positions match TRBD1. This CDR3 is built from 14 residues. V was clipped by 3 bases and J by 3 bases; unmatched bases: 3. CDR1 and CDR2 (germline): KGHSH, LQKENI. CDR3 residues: CASSPSGQGYEQYF. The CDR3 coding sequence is TGTGCCAGCTCACCTTCGGGACAGGGCTACGAGCAGTACTTC.

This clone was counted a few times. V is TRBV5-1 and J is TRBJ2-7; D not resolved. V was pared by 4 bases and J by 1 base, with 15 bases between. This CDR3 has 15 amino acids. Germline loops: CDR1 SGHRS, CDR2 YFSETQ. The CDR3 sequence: CASSDTGHSSYEQYF. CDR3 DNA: TGCGCCAGCAGCGACACCGGGCATTCTTCCTACGAGCAGTACTTC.

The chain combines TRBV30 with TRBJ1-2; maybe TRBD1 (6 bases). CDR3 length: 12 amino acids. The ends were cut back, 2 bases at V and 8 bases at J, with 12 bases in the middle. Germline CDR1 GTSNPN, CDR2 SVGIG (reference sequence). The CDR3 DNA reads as TGTGCCTGGAGTCCAGGGGCCATGGGCTACACCTTC. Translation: CAWSPGAMGYTF.

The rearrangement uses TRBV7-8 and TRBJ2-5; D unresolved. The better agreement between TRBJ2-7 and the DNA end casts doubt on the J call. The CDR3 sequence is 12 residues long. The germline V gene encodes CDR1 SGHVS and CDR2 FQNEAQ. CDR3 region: CASSSGTREQYF. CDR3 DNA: TGTGCCAGCAGCTCTGGTACTCGCGAGCAGTACTTC.

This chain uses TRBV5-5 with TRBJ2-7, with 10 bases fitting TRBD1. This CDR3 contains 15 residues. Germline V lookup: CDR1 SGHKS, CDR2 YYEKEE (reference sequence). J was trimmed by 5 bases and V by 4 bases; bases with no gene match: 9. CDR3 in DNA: TGTGCCAGCAGCCTGCAAGGGACAGGGGACCACGAGCAGTACTTC. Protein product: CASSLQGTGDHEQYF.

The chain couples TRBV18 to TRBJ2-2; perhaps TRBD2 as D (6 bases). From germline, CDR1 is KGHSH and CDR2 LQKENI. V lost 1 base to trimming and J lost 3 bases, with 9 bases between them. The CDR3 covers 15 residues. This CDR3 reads CASSPRASDTGELFF. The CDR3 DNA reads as TGTGCCAGCTCACCACGGGCTAGCGACACCGGGGAGCTGTTTTTT. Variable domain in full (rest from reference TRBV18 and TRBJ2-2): NAGVMQNPRHLVRRRGQEARLRCSPMKGHSHVYWYRQLPEEGLKFMVYLQKENIIDESGMPKERFSAEFPKEGPSILRIQQVVRGDSAAYFCASSPRASDTGELFFGEGSRLTVL.

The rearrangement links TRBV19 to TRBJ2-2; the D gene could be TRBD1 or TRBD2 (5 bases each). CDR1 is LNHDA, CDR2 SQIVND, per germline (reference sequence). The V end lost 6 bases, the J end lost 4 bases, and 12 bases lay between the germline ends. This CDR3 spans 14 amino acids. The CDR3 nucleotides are TGTGCCAGTAGACCGGGACCCATCACCGGGGAGCTGTTTTTT. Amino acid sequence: CASRPGPITGELFF.

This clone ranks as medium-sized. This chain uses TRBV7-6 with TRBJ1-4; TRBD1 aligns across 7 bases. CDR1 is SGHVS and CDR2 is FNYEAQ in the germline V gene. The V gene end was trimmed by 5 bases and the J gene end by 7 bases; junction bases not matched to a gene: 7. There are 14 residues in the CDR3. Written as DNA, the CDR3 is TGTGCCAGCAGCCTACAGGGACAGTCTGAAAAACTGTTTTTT. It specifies CASSLQGQSEKLFF.

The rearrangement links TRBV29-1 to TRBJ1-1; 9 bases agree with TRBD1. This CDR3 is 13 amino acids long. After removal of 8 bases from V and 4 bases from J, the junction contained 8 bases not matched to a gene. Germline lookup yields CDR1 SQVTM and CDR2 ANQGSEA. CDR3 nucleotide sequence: TGCAGCTCTGACAGGGGGGTTGCCACTGAAGCTTTCTTT. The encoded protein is CSSDRGVATEAFF. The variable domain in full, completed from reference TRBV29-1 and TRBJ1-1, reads SAVISQKPSRDICQRGTSLTIQCQVDSQVTMMFWYRQQPGQSLTLIATANQGSEATYESGFVIDKFPISRPNLTFSTLTVSNMSPEDSSIYLCSSDRGVATEAFFGQGTRLTVV.

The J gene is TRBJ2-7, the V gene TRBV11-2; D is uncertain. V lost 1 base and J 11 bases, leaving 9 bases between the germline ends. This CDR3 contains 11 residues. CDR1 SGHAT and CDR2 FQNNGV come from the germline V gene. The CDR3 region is CASSLASDEYF. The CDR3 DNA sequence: TGTGCCAGCAGCTTAGCAAGCGATGAGTACTTC.

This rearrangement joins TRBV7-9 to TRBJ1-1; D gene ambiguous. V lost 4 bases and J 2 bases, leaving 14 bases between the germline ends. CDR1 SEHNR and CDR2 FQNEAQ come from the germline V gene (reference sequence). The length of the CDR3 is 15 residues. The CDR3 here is CASSSGGRGNTEAFF. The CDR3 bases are TGTGCCAGCAGCTCCGGCGGCAGAGGCAACACTGAAGCTTTCTTT.

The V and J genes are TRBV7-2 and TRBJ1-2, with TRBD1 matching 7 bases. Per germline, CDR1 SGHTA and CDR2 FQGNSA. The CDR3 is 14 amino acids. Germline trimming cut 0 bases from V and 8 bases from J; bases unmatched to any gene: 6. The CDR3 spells CASSLAGTVRGYTF. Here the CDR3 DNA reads TGTGCCAGCAGCTTAGCTGGGACAGTCAGGGGCTACACCTTC.

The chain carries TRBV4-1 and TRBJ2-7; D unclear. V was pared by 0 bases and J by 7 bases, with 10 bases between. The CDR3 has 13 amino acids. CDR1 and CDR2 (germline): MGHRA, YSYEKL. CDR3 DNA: TGCGCCAGCAGCCAAGATCTAAAGGGTGAGCAGTACTTC. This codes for CASSQDLKGEQYF.

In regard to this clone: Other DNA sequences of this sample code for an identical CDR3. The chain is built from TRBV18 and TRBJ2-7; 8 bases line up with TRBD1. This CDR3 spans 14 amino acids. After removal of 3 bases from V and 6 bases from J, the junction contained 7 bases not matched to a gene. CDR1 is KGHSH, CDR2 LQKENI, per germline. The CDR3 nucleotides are TGTGCCAGCTCACCCGGGACAGGAGCGCGCGAGCAGTACTTC. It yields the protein CASSPGTGAREQYF.

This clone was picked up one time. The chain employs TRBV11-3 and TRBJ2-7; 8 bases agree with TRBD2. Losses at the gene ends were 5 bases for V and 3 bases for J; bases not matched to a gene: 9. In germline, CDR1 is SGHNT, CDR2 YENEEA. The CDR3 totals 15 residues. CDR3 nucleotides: TGTGCCAGCAGCATCGGTAGCGGGGATAACTACGAGCAGTACTTC. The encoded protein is CASSIGSGDNYEQYF.